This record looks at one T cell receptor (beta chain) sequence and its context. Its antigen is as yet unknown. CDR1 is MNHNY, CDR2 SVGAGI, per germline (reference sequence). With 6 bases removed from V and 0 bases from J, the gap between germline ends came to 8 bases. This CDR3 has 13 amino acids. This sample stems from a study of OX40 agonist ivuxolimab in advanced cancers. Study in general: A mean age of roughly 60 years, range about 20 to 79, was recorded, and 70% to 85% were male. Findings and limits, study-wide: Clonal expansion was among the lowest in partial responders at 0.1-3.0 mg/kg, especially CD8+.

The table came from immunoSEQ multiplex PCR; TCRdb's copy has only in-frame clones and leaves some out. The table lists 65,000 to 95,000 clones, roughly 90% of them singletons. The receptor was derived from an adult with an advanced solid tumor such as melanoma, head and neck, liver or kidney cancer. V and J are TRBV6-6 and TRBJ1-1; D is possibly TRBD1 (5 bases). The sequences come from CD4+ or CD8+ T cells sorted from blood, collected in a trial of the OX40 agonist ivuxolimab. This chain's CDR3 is CASSQTVNTEAFF. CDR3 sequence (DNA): TGTGCCAGCAGCCAGACAGTGAACACTGAAGCTTTCTTT.